This T cell receptor beta chain was found in a study of lymphopenia after photon versus proton radiotherapy. General observations from the study: Proton therapy kept repertoires fairly stable, unlike photons, which gained effector/memory cells. Survival link was tested only in deceased patients; proton benefit remains a possibility. A bigger post-nadir fall in TCR diversity correlated inversely with survival time in deceased patients.

TCRdb's copy holds only in-frame clones and misses some; the assay was immunoSEQ multiplex PCR. The profile shows about 7,300 clones, around nine tenths of them singletons. This clone showed up just a few times. Antigen unknown. V lost 4 bases and J lost 0, with 12 bases in between. Germline CDR1 reads MNHEY; CDR2 reads SVGAGI. This CDR3 has 16 amino acids. The chain couples TRBV6-5 to TRBJ1-4, with no clear D. Sequenced material: peripheral blood, taken from a patient treated with photon-based radiotherapy. The receptor was isolated from a man aged 60-69 years with cholangiocarcinoma. CDR3 amino acids: CASSFAPPATNEKLFF. The CDR3 DNA reads TGTGCCAGCAGTTTTGCCCCACCCGCAACTAATGAAAAACTGTTTTTT.